This T cell receptor (beta chain) was captured by sequencing in a study of cytomegalovirus exposure and HLA in healthy donors. Study overall: In a previous analysis, 110 million or so unique TCR beta sequences were found from 150 million to 200 million T cells. Findings of the study overall: Cytomegalovirus association was assigned to some 160 TCR beta chains.

The V and J ends lost 4 bases and 1 base respectively, with 17 bases between them. The V gene's germline CDR1 is SEHNR and CDR2 FQNEAQ (reference sequence). The CDR3 has 16 residues. The PCR was carried out with 60 Vbeta primers and 13 Jbeta primers. Repertoires were generated with immunoSEQ multiplex PCR, while TCRdb's copy carries only in-frame clones and drops some. The sample yields some 150,000 clones, under 75% seen once. Comments on this clone: Its antigen remains unknown.

The sequenced sample was PBMCs. The TCR sequence derives from a woman in her thirties or forties in good health and CMV-seronegative. V gene TRBV7-9 combines with J gene TRBJ2-7; D is perhaps TRBD2 (5 bases). CDR3 DNA sequence: TGTGCCAGCAGCTCCCAGGACGGGGTGGGTTCCTACGAGCAGTACTTC. Translated: CASSSQDGVGSYEQYF.